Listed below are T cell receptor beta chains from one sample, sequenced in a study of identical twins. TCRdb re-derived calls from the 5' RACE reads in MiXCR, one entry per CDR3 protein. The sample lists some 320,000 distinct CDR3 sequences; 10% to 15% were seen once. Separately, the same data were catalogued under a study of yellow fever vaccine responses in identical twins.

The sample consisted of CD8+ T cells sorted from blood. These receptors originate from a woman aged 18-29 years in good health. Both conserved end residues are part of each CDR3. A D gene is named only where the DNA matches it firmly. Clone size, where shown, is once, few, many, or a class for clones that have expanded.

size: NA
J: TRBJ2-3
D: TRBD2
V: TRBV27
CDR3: CASSLALAGASTDTQYF
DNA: TGTGCCAGCAGTTTAGCGCTAGCGGGAGCTAGCACAGATACGCAGTATTTT

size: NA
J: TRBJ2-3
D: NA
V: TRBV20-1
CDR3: CSARDLYSQEGPPDTQYF
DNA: TGCAGTGCTAGAGATCTTTATTCTCAGGAGGGCCCGCCCGATACGCAGTATTTT

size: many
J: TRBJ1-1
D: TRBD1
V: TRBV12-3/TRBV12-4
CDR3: CASSTNRDRGTNTEAFF
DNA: TGTGCCAGCAGTACGAACCGGGACAGGGGGACGAACACTGAAGCTTTCTTT

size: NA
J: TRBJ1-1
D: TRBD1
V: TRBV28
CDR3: CASSLRTGAYEAFF
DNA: TGTGCCAGCAGTCTCCGGACAGGGGCCTATGAAGCTTTCTTT

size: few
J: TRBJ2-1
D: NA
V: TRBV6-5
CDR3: CASEASDEQFF
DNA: TGTGCCAGCGAGGCTTCGGATGAGCAGTTCTTC

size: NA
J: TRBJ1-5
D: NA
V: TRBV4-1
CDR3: CASSQEPQGGQPQHF
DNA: TGCGCCAGCAGCCAAGAACCGCAGGGCGGTCAGCCCCAGCATTTT

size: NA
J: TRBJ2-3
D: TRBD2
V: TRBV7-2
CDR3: CASSLGIQRGDTQYF
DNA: TGTGCCAGCAGCTTAGGTATCCAGCGGGGAGATACGCAGTATTTT

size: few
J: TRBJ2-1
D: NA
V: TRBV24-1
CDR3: CATSDTGSEQFF
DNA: TGTGCCACCAGTGATACAGGGAGTGAGCAGTTCTTC

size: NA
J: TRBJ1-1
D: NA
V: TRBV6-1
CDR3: CASSEFGANTEAFF
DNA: TGTGCCAGCAGTGAATTTGGGGCGAACACTGAAGCTTTCTTT

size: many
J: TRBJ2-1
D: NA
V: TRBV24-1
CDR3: CATSDFAEDEQFF
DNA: TGTGCCACCAGTGATTTCGCGGAAGATGAGCAGTTCTTC

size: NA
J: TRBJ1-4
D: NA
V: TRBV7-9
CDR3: CASSQGGGNEKLFF
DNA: TGTGCCAGCAGCCAAGGGGGGGGTAATGAAAAACTGTTTTTT

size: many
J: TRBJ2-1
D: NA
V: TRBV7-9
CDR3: CASSLPSFPNYNEQFF
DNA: TGTGCCAGCAGCTTACCTAGTTTCCCAAACTACAATGAGCAGTTCTTC

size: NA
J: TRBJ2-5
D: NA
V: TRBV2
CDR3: CASTRPTQETQYF
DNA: TGTGCCAGCACTAGGCCCACGCAAGAGACCCAGTACTTC

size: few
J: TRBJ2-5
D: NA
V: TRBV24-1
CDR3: CATSDFPQDRHQETQYF
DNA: TGTGCCACCAGTGATTTCCCCCAAGACAGGCACCAAGAGACCCAGTACTTC

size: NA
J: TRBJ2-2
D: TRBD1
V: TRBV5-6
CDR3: CASSLEWQGAISGELFF
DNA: TGTGCCAGCAGCTTGGAGTGGCAGGGGGCGATCTCCGGGGAGCTGTTTTTT

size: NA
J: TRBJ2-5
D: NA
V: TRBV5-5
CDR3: CASSPRGDAQETQYF
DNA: TGTGCCAGCAGCCCTCGGGGAGATGCTCAAGAGACCCAGTACTTC

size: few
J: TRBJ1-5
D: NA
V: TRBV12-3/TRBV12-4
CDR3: CASSPAATGNQPQHF
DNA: TGTGCCAGCAGCCCCGCAGCGACAGGCAATCAGCCCCAGCATTTT

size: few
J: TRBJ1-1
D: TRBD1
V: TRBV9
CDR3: CASSEGTAMNTEAFF
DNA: TGTGCCAGCAGCGAGGGGACAGCCATGAACACTGAAGCTTTCTTT

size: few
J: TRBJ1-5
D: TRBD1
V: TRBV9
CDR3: CASSPGGVSNQPQHF
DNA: TGTGCCAGCAGTCCAGGGGGCGTAAGCAATCAGCCCCAGCATTTT

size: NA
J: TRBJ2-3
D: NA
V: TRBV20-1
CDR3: CSASAGGDLADTQYF
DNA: TGCAGTGCTAGCGCAGGGGGGGACCTTGCAGATACGCAGTATTTT

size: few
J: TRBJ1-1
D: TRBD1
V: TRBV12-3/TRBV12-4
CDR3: CASSSPDRVGNTEAFF
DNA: TGTGCCAGCAGCTCACCCGACAGGGTCGGTAACACTGAAGCTTTCTTT

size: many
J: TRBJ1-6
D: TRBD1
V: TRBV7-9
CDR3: CASSPSGQLNSPLHF
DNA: TGTGCCAGCAGCCCGTCGGGACAGCTTAATTCACCCCTCCACTTT

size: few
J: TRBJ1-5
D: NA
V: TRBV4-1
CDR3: CASSQLNTGSQPQHF
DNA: TGCGCCAGCAGCCAACTTAACACCGGTTCACAGCCCCAGCATTTT

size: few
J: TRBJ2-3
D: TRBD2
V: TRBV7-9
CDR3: CASSERGGPDTQYF
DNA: TGTGCCAGCAGCGAACGGGGGGGCCCAGATACGCAGTATTTT

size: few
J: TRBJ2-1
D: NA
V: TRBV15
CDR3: CATSTDSNNEQFF
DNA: TGTGCCACCAGCACGGACAGTAACAATGAGCAGTTCTTC

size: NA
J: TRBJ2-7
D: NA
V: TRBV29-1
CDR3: CSVGGQGGGEQYF
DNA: TGCAGCGTTGGTGGTCAGGGGGGGGGCGAGCAGTACTTC